Listed below are T cell receptor beta chains from one sample, sequenced in a study of siplizumab effects on memory and regulatory T cells. The protocol was immunoSEQ multiplex PCR, while the TCRdb copy is restricted to in-frame clones and leaves out a portion. The data contain about 100,000 clones, 94% of them singletons. Sequences were obtained from non-Treg CD4+ T cells sorted from blood. The receptors were sampled from a human donor in good health. The CDR3 runs from the conserved cysteine through the conserved F or W. A D gene is named only where the DNA matches it firmly. Some rows have no size entry. The others give once, few or many, or a class for an expanded clone.

TRBV25-1,TRBJ2-6,NA,NA,TGTGCCAGCAGTGGTGGACTGGCCTCTGGGGCCAACGTCCTGACTTTC,CASSGGLASGANVLTF
TRBV9,TRBJ2-2,NA,NA,TGTGCCAGCAGCGTAGAGGGGTCCGGGGAGCTGTTTTTT,CASSVEGSGELFF
TRBV11-3,TRBJ2-1,NA,TRBD2,TGTGCCAGCAGCTTAGAGGGGACTAGCGGCGAGCAGTTCTTC,CASSLEGTSGEQFF
TRBV5-1,TRBJ2-3,NA,NA,TGCGCCAGCAGCTTGGTCGACCTCACAGATACGCAGTATTTT,CASSLVDLTDTQYF
TRBV19,TRBJ2-2,NA,TRBD2,TGTGCCAGTAGCCCTCGACTAGCAGGAGACACCGGGGAGCTGTTTTTT,CASSPRLAGDTGELFF
TRBV19,TRBJ1-2,NA,NA,TGTGCCAGTAGTATTGGGTCCAGAGGTGGGGGAGAGTATGGCTACACCTTC,CASSIGSRGGGEYGYTF
TRBV29-1,TRBJ2-1,NA,NA,TGCAGCGTCCGATCCGGGACAACGATCGATGAGCAGTTCTTC,CSVRSGTTIDEQFF
TRBV6-6,TRBJ2-7,NA,NA,TGTGCCAGCAGTTACTCGCCTTATTCCGAACGGGAGCAGTACTTC,CASSYSPYSEREQYF
TRBV7-6,TRBJ2-5,NA,NA,TGTGCCAGCAGCTGGGACGGGAAGTCTAGCGAGACCCAGTACTTC,CASSWDGKSSETQYF
TRBV28,TRBJ2-1,NA,NA,TGTGCCAGCAGCAACCTCCTCGGATCCGGTGGTGGTAATGAGCAGTTCTTC,CASSNLLGSGGGNEQFF
TRBV28,TRBJ2-7,NA,TRBD1,TGTGCCAGCAGCCGACAGGGCTACGAGCAGTACTTC,CASSRQGYEQYF
TRBV10-3,TRBJ2-5,NA,TRBD2,TGTGCCAGTTCGGGGACTAGCGGGATAATGGGCCAAGAGACCCAGTACTTC,CASSGTSGIMGQETQYF
TRBV11-2,TRBJ1-3,NA,NA,TGTGCCAGCAGTCACCGCGCGGGTTCTAACACCATATATTTT,CASSHRAGSNTIYF
TRBV28,TRBJ1-2,NA,NA,TGTGCCAGCAGTTTGGGGGCCGGACTTACCTATGGCTACACCTTC,CASSLGAGLTYGYTF
TRBV18,TRBJ2-4,NA,NA,TGTGCCAGCTCACCACCGTCGCGGGAACAAAACATTCAGTACTTC,CASSPPSREQNIQYF
TRBV11-2,TRBJ2-5,once,NA,TGTGCCAGCAGCTATCGTTGGGAGAGGGAGACCCAGTACTTC,CASSYRWERETQYF
TRBV5-1,TRBJ2-5,NA,NA,TGCGCCAGCAGCTTGGCCGGGGGAGTCGACGAGACCCAGTACTTC,CASSLAGGVDETQYF
TRBV30,TRBJ1-5,NA,NA,TGTGCCTGGAGTGTATCAGGGCGAAGCAATCAGCCCCAGCATTTT,CAWSVSGRSNQPQHF
TRBV5-8,TRBJ1-3,NA,NA,TGTGCCAGCAGTCTAGGGACGGGAGTTGGAAACACCATATATTTT,CASSLGTGVGNTIYF
TRBV7-6,TRBJ2-7,NA,TRBD2,TGTGCCAGCAGCAAAGGGGACTACTCCTACGAGCAGTACTTC,CASSKGDYSYEQYF
TRBV7-7,TRBJ2-1,few,NA,TGTGCTAGCAGCTTAGACAGCTACAATGAGCAGTTCTTC,CASSLDSYNEQFF
TRBV7-2,TRBJ2-5,NA,TRBD2,TGTGCCAGCAGCACGGGAGCAGGGAGGGTAGAGACCCAGTACTTC,CASSTGAGRVETQYF
TRBV4-1,TRBJ2-2,NA,TRBD1,TGCGCCAGCAGCCAGGGGACAGGAAACACCGGGGAGCTGTTTTTT,CASSQGTGNTGELFF
TRBV2,TRBJ2-3,NA,NA,TGTGCCAGCAGTGAAGCGGTTAGAACAGATACGCAGTATTTT,CASSEAVRTDTQYF
TRBV2,TRBJ2-7,NA,NA,TGTGCCAGCAAAGGCAGCTCCTACGAGCAGTACTTC,CASKGSSYEQYF
TRBV28,TRBJ2-3,once,NA,TGTGCCAGTTCGGGGGCAAGCACTAGCACAGATACGCAGTATTTT,CASSGASTSTDTQYF
TRBV4-1,TRBJ2-1,NA,TRBD2,TGCGCCAGCAGCCAAGATTGGGCTAGCGGATACAATGAGCAGTTCTTC,CASSQDWASGYNEQFF
TRBV19,TRBJ2-1,NA,NA,TGTGCCAGTAGTATCCGGCTAGCCCGGGAGTGGAATGAGCAGTTCTTC,CASSIRLAREWNEQFF
TRBV18,TRBJ1-5,NA,NA,TGTGCCAGCTCACTTGAGGCAGGGGTATCTATCGGCAATCAGCCCCAGCATTTT,CASSLEAGVSIGNQPQHF
TRBV19,TRBJ1-1,NA,NA,TGTGCCAGTAGTCCGACAGTGGCGAACACTGAAGCTTTCTTT,CASSPTVANTEAFF
TRBV5-1,TRBJ2-7,NA,TRBD2,TGCGCCAGCAGGGGTAGCGGGAGGTTAAACTTC,CASRGSGRLNF
TRBV10-1,TRBJ2-2,NA,NA,TGCGCCAGCTCCAGACAGCCGAACACCGGGGAGCTGTTTTTT,CASSRQPNTGELFF
TRBV2,TRBJ2-1,once,TRBD2,TGTGCCAGCAAACGCAGCGGGAGACCGGGGCTATACTCCTACAATGAGCAGTTCTTC,CASKRSGRPGLYSYNEQFF
TRBV27,TRBJ1-2,once,NA,TGTGCCAGCACCCCCCGGGAGGGAAACTATGGCTACACCTTC,CASTPREGNYGYTF
TRBV2,TRBJ2-1,NA,TRBD2,TGTGCCAGCAGTTACCAACTAGCGGGAGGGACGGATGAGCAGTTCTTC,CASSYQLAGGTDEQFF
TRBV5-4,TRBJ1-1,NA,TRBD1,TGTGCCAGCAGGGGGGGACAGCCGAACACTGAAGCTTTCTTT,CASRGGQPNTEAFF
TRBV6-5,TRBJ2-1,NA,NA,TGTGCCAGCAGTTCCCGCCGTGGCTCCTACAATGAGCAGTTCTTC,CASSSRRGSYNEQFF
TRBV10-2,TRBJ2-1,NA,NA,TGCGCCAGCAGTGCTCTTAGATCTGAGCAGTTCTTC,CASSALRSEQFF
TRBV15,TRBJ2-5,NA,TRBD1,TGTGCCACCAGCAGGGGACAGCGAGAGACCCAGTACTTC,CATSRGQRETQYF
TRBV15,TRBJ1-1,NA,NA,TGTGCCACCAGCAGAGGGGTCCTCGATGTTGCTTTCTTT,CATSRGVLDVAFF
TRBV5-1,TRBJ2-7,NA,TRBD2,TGCGCCAGCAGCCCGGGACTAGCGGGACGAACCTACGAGCAGTACTTC,CASSPGLAGRTYEQYF
TRBV9,TRBJ2-2,NA,NA,TGTGCCAGCAGCGTAGGGCTAGCGAACACCGGGGAGCTGTTTTTT,CASSVGLANTGELFF
TRBV19,TRBJ1-5,NA,TRBD1,TGTGCCAGTAGTATGGACAGGGCCCTATATCAGCCCCAGCATTTT,CASSMDRALYQPQHF
TRBV6-5,TRBJ1-5,NA,NA,TGTGCCACCGGACAGTTCAATCAGCCCCAGCATTTT,CATGQFNQPQHF
TRBV7-9,TRBJ1-1,NA,NA,TGTGCCAGCAGCTCTGTCGGCCCCGGGAGAAGTACTGAAGCTTTCTTT,CASSSVGPGRSTEAFF
TRBV19,TRBJ1-3,NA,NA,TGTGCCAGTAGTATCATGCAGAGAAGCTCTGGAAACACCATATATTTT,CASSIMQRSSGNTIYF
TRBV5-5,TRBJ1-4,many,TRBD1,TGTGCCAGCAGCGGGACCGTGACAGGGTTGGAAGGAAAACTGTTTTTT,CASSGTVTGLEGKLFF
TRBV11-2,TRBJ2-3,once,TRBD1,TGTGCCAGCAGCCCGAACGCCGGGACAGTCACAGATACGCAGTATTTT,CASSPNAGTVTDTQYF
TRBV5-4,TRBJ2-7,NA,NA,TGTGCCAGCAGCTTGGGACTCGGCCGCGACGAGCAGTACTTC,CASSLGLGRDEQYF
TRBV6-6,TRBJ1-5,NA,NA,TGTGCCAGCAGTTATGGGCGTGGGGGTCAGCCCCAGCATTTT,CASSYGRGGQPQHF
TRBV18,TRBJ2-3,NA,TRBD2,TGTGCCAGCTCACCTAGCGGGATATGGGCAGATACGCAGTATTTT,CASSPSGIWADTQYF
TRBV18,TRBJ2-1,NA,TRBD2,TGTGCCAGCTCGAAGGGCGGGGGTTTAGATGAGCAGTTCTTC,CASSKGGGLDEQFF
TRBV28,TRBJ2-5,NA,NA,TGTGCCGGTGGGGGGGCTGGTATGGAGACCCAGTACTTC,CAGGGAGMETQYF
TRBV14,TRBJ2-5,NA,TRBD1,TGTGCCAGCAGCCTCTTAACAGGGGCGCGAGGAACCAAGGAGACCCAGTACTTC,CASSLLTGARGTKETQYF
TRBV7-3,TRBJ2-7,NA,TRBD1,TGTGCCAGCAGCTCCACCGGGACAGGGGTCGGCGAGCAGTACTTC,CASSSTGTGVGEQYF
TRBV19,TRBJ2-4,NA,TRBD1,TGTGCCAGTAGTCGACAGGGGCGGCTAGCCAAAAACATTCAGTACTTC,CASSRQGRLAKNIQYF